These T cell receptor beta chains were read from a single sample in a study of blood T cell repertoires in COVID-19. Using immunoSEQ multiplex PCR, the repertoire was profiled, and TCRdb retains in-frame clones only, with some absent. Found here are about 120,000 clones, about 87% of them singletons; the top ten hold 2% to 2.5%. The specimen sequenced was peripheral blood. The receptors come from a woman aged 45-60 years with acute or convalescent COVID-19. Both conserved end residues are part of each CDR3. The D gene is left open where the match is weak. The size field is filled for only some rows; it gives once, few, many or a size class.

v_call clone_size d_call cdr3_aa
TRBV30 . . CAWSREGGGYTF
TRBV25-1 . TRBD1 CASSTQGVTNEKLFF
TRBV6-5 . . CASSSGGNYGYTF
TRBV5-1 . TRBD1 CASSQTGEGGYTF
TRBV2 . TRBD2 CASSFGTSGIYEQFF
TRBV7-9 . TRBD1 CASSLGDPGGTEAFF
TRBV5-1 . . CASSLTAGSTDTQYF
TRBV6-6 once . CASGPTVGEAFF
TRBV7-2 . TRBD2 CASSLQFTSGLSTDTQYF
TRBV5-1 . . CASRKWEDSPLHF
TRBV30 . TRBD2 CAWTSGNTGELFF
TRBV9 . . CASSVTGYNSPLHF
TRBV18 . TRBD1 CASSSGQAAQGGYTF
TRBV30 . . CAWMWSRDTEAFF
TRBV25-1 . . CASSEYLGAETQYF
TRBV3-1/TRBV3-2 . . CASSQAVGQPQHF
TRBV14 . . CASSQGGTGNTEAFF
TRBV3-1/TRBV3-2 . . CASSLSVKNIQYF
TRBV10-3 . . CAISEFAVGNTIYF
TRBV7-2 . TRBD1 CASSVVQGAGEQFF
TRBV6-2/TRBV6-3 . TRBD1 CASSYSDRQKAFF
TRBV19 . . CARARWGGNQPQHF
TRBV6-5 . TRBD2 CASSRSSGGTYEQYF
TRBV7-2 . TRBD2 CASSPGLAGGLEQFF
TRBV12-3/TRBV12-4 . . CASSPYRVNEQYF
TRBV10-3 few TRBD1 CAISDLEGQGREKLFF
TRBV19 . TRBD2 CASSYLAGGPDTQYF
TRBV6-2/TRBV6-3 . TRBD1 CASSPGQGAGYTF
TRBV5-1 few TRBD1 CASSAQTGASLNYEQYF
TRBV5-6 . . CASRRGGSGNTIYF
TRBV11-2 . . CASSLVPGPGELFF
TRBV7-2 . TRBD2 CASSGAGLAGAGQFF
TRBV7-3 . TRBD1 CASSPSSGQIGELFF
TRBV7-2 few . CASRATRGGTEAFF
TRBV5-1 . TRBD2 CASSFGYGTSDDEQYF
TRBV11-2 . TRBD2 CASSPPTSGSSYEQYF
TRBV21-1 . . CASNNRGSAYGYTF
TRBV7-8 . . CASSPLLSSYEQYF
TRBV28 . . CASSLQDRLNTEAFF
TRBV19 . TRBD2 CASTVGGSGNEQFF
TRBV4-3 . . CASSQDKGVVTDTQYF
TRBV19 . . CASGWDTSNQPQHF
TRBV24-1 . TRBD2 CATSDFSGGLSTDTQYF
TRBV29-1 . . CSVTIGLQYNEQFF
TRBV29-1 . . CSADQGFNYGYTF
TRBV3-1/TRBV3-2 few . CASSQDGRGQLFF
TRBV24-1 . TRBD1 CATSDSRTGTTEAFF
TRBV6-6 . . CASSYGGAGTYEQYF
TRBV14 . . CASSQVGEKLFF
TRBV19 . . CASTSRSIPGRVWQPQHF
TRBV28 . . CASSLFPSYQETQYF
TRBV10-3 once . CAISGAGAAYEQYF
TRBV5-8 few TRBD1 CASSLETGGRQPQHF